These 25 T cell receptor beta chains came from one sample sequenced in a study of blood T cell repertoires in COVID-19. Clones were sequenced by immunoSEQ multiplex PCR, and TCRdb holds only the in-frame ones, with some missing. The table records over 60,000 clones, 70% to 90% of them present only once. The specimen sequenced was peripheral blood. Receptors originate from a man aged 65-85 years with active or convalescent COVID-19.

This chain's CDR3 is CSARGQGFRHF. CDR3 nucleotide sequence: TGCAGTGCTAGGGGACAGGGATTTCGACATTTT. This rearrangement joins TRBV20-1 to TRBJ1-5, with TRBD1 identical over 9 bases. V shed 3 bases, J shed 16 bases, and the junction held 7 bases outside the gene matches. CDR1 and CDR2 (germline): DFQATT, SNEGSKA (reference sequence). CDR3 length equals 11 residues.

V gene TRBV6-5 combines with J gene TRBJ2-7, with D perhaps TRBD1 (6 bases). V gave up 8 bases and J gave up 1 base, with 15 bases separating them. This CDR3 region has 14 residues. Germline CDR1 is MNHEY and CDR2 is SVGAGI. The CDR3 spells CASSLKGVSYEQYF. CDR3 in DNA: TGTGCCAGCTCACTTAAGGGGGTTTCCTACGAGCAGTACTTC.

The rearrangement joins TRBV9 to TRBJ2-1; TRBD2 agrees at 10 bases. Looked up from germline, CDR1 is SGDLS and CDR2 is YYNGEE. CDR3 length: 16 residues. Trimming at V came to 6 bases and at J to 4 bases, leaving 10 bases not matched to a gene. CDR3 sequence reads: CASTQGGLASYNEQFF. CDR3 DNA: TGTGCCAGCACACAGGGGGGACTAGCGAGTTACAATGAGCAGTTCTTC.

The chain joins TRBV20-1 to TRBJ2-2; a weak D match, TRBD2 (5 bases). Germline CDR1 DFQATT, CDR2 SNEGSKA (reference sequence). The CDR3 extends over 16 amino acids. Trimming shortened V by 3 bases and J by 2 bases, and 16 bases separated the two germline ends. The CDR3, as DNA: TGCAGTGCTAGTAGGGAGTCGGGGAGCAACACCGGGGAGCTGTTTTTT. As protein: CSASRESGSNTGELFF.

The chain couples TRBV15 to TRBJ2-7; a weak D match, TRBD2 (6 bases). Trimming pared 3 bases from V and 2 bases from J, leaving 14 bases between. CDR3 length: 15 residues. The germline gives CDR1 LNHNV, CDR2 YYDKDF (reference sequence). The CDR3 DNA reads as TGTGCCACCAGCAGGGGCGGGACGGCCACCTACGAGCAGTACTTC. Protein product: CATSRGGTATYEQYF.

The rearrangement links TRBV25-1 to TRBJ1-1; D might be TRBD1 (5 bases). Germline V CDR1 and CDR2: MGHDK, SYGVNS. CDR3 length: 15 residues. Deletions cut 4 bases from V and 4 bases from J, with 16 bases between. In DNA, the CDR3 is TGTGCCAGCAGTGTGCGGGGCCCGGGGGGCACTGAAGCTTTCTTT. The encoded protein is CASSVRGPGGTEAFF.

The sample holds one count of this clone. The rearrangement links TRBV7-3 to TRBJ2-1; a weak D match, TRBD2 (5 bases). Trimming cost V 5 bases and J 7 bases, with 18 bases left between them. This CDR3 comprises 15 residues. Per the germline V gene, CDR1 is SGHTA and CDR2 is FQGTGA. In DNA, the CDR3 is TGTGCCAGCAGCGAATTTATGGGGTGGACTAATGAGCAGTTCTTC. Encoded protein: CASSEFMGWTNEQFF.

The gene calls are TRBV7-3 and TRBJ2-1; perhaps TRBD2 as D (5 bases). Germline values: CDR1 SGHTA, CDR2 FQGTGA. Trimming shortened V by 5 bases and J by 7 bases, and 18 bases separated the two germline ends. This CDR3 is built from 15 residues. CDR3 DNA sequence: TGTGCCAGCAGCCCCCCCCCGGGGAGAGGGAATGAGCAGTTCTTC. Translated: CASSPPPGRGNEQFF.

This clone has more than one count but fewer than ten. The chain uses TRBV7-8 and TRBJ1-2; no definite D call. The V gene lost 3 bases and the J gene lost 0 bases, with 8 bases spanning the gap. CDR1 and CDR2 from the germline V gene are SGHVS and FQNEAQ. The CDR3 length is 14 residues. CDR3 sequence: CASSFGDPNYGYTF. CDR3 in DNA: TGTGCCAGCAGCTTTGGAGACCCTAACTATGGCTACACCTTC.

This clone was seen just once. The chain has TRBV18 and TRBJ2-5; no definite D call. Trimming left V 8 bases short and J 5 bases short, with 12 bases between. The CDR3 has 12 amino acids. Germline V gene sequence: CDR1 KGHSH, CDR2 LQKENI. In DNA, the CDR3 is TGTGCCAGCCGGGTCAGCCTGGAGACCCAGTACTTC. As protein: CASRVSLETQYF.

The chain combines TRBV28 with TRBJ2-5, with 11 positions matching TRBD2. The V and J ends lost 6 bases and 3 bases, in that order; junction bases with no gene match: 0. Germline CDR1 and CDR2: MDHEN and SYDVKM. CDR3 length: 13 amino acids. The CDR3 sequence is CASRLAGEETQYF. CDR3 DNA: TGTGCCAGCAGACTAGCGGGAGAAGAGACCCAGTACTTC.

J is TRBJ1-2 and V is TRBV6-5; TRBD1 matches 8 bases. The germline gives CDR1 MNHEY, CDR2 SVGAGI. This CDR3 contains 15 residues. V lost 0 bases to trimming and J lost 7 bases; unmatched junction nucleotides: 7. CDR3 coding DNA: TGTGCCAGCAGTTACTCGACAGGACAGGGATTTGGCTACACCTTC. Translating gives CASSYSTGQGFGYTF.

The chain recombines TRBV16 with TRBJ2-7, with D possibly being TRBD1 (6 bases). The V end lost 2 bases, the J end lost 4 bases, and 6 bases lay between the germline ends. The CDR3 consists of 12 residues. Germline V gene lookup returns CDR1 KGHSY and CDR2 FQNENV. The CDR3 DNA follows: TGTGCCAGCAGCCAAACAGGGTACGAGCAGTACTTC. Translation gives CASSQTGYEQYF.

The chain is built from TRBV7-9 and TRBJ1-1, with 9 bases fitting TRBD1. V shed 4 bases, J shed 6 bases, and the junction held 6 bases outside the gene matches. CDR1 SEHNR and CDR2 FQNEAQ come from the germline V gene (reference sequence). This CDR3 region has 14 residues. CDR3 residues: CASSWTGVGAEAFF. In nucleotides, the CDR3 is TGTGCCAGCAGCTGGACAGGGGTAGGGGCTGAAGCTTTCTTT.

The rearrangement joins TRBV6-1 to TRBJ1-5, with TRBD1 as a possible D gene (6 bases). The V end lost 5 bases, the J end lost 3 bases, and 11 bases lay between the germline ends. CDR1 and CDR2 from the germline V gene are MNHNS and SASEGT. CDR3 length equals 14 residues. The CDR3 DNA follows: TGTGCCAGCAGTTATTCAGGGGACAATCAGCCCCAGCATTTT. Its protein product is CASSYSGDNQPQHF.

The chain couples TRBV19 to TRBJ2-1; 9 bases agree with TRBD1. V dropped 10 bases and J dropped 5; count of bases not matched to a gene: 6. CDR1 and CDR2 (germline): LNHDA, SQIVND (reference sequence). The CDR3 has 13 amino acids. This chain's CDR3 is CATRDRAHNEQFF. CDR3 nucleotide sequence: TGTGCCACCCGGGACAGGGCCCACAATGAGCAGTTCTTC.

The chain carries TRBV27 and TRBJ2-1, with D possibly being TRBD2 (6 bases). This CDR3 is 13 amino acids long. Trimming left V 6 bases short and J 8 bases short, with 14 bases between. Germline CDR1 is MNHEY and CDR2 is SMNVEV (reference sequence). This CDR3 is CASRRASGDEQFF. CDR3 nucleotides: TGTGCCAGCAGAAGGGCGTCGGGGGATGAGCAGTTCTTC.

The chain has TRBV6-5 and TRBJ2-2; 8 bases are shared with TRBD2. The CDR3 contains 15 residues. V was clipped by 5 bases and J by 4 bases; unmatched bases: 6. Germline V gene sequence: CDR1 MNHEY, CDR2 SVGAGI. The CDR3 DNA sequence: TGTGCCAGCAGTCTCCGGGGGGGCAGCACCGGGGAGCTGTTTTTT. Protein: CASSLRGGSTGELFF.

The CDR3 protein is CASTPGQGGNEQFF. The DNA of the CDR3 is TGTGCCAGCACTCCGGGACAGGGTGGCAATGAGCAGTTCTTC. The genes are TRBV6-5 and TRBJ2-1; 9 nucleotides match TRBD1. The CDR3 is 14 amino acids. After removal of 7 bases from V and 6 bases from J, the junction contained 7 bases not matched to a gene. Germline CDR1 and CDR2: MNHEY and SVGAGI.

The chain joins TRBV25-1 to TRBJ1-1; D unclear. V lost 8 bases and J 3 bases, leaving 16 bases between the germline ends. Germline CDR1 and CDR2: MGHDK and SYGVNS. This CDR3 region has 14 residues. In DNA form, the CDR3 reads TGTGCCAGCCGACCGATCGGGGTGGACACTGAAGCTTTCTTT. As protein: CASRPIGVDTEAFF.

The chain links TRBV19 to TRBJ1-6; D is possibly TRBD1 (6 bases). Germline V gives CDR1 LNHDA, CDR2 SQIVND (reference sequence). The V end was cut by 6 bases, the J end by 6 bases, with 12 bases between. This CDR3 region has 14 residues. In DNA form, the CDR3 reads TGTGCCAGTAGAGGACAGACTCTTAATTCACCCCTCCACTTT. Its protein product is CASRGQTLNSPLHF.

This sequence joins TRBV6-5 and TRBJ2-7, with 8 bases aligning to TRBD1. Unmatched junction bases numbered 4, after V lost 6 bases and J lost 3 bases. CDR1 and CDR2 (germline): MNHEY, SVGAGI. This CDR3 region has 13 residues. The CDR3 DNA reads as TGTGCCAGCAGCTGGACAGGGCTCTACGAGCAGTACTTC. Protein product: CASSWTGLYEQYF.

The rearrangement joins TRBV6-1 to TRBJ1-5; 7 bases fit TRBD1. The CDR3 totals 17 residues. The J segment lost 2 bases and the V segment lost 0 bases, leaving 7 bases of the junction unmatched. CDR1 is MNHNS, CDR2 SASEGT, per germline. The CDR3 sequence is CASSEALYGQGNQPQHF. CDR3 bases: TGTGCCAGCAGTGAAGCGTTATATGGACAGGGCAATCAGCCCCAGCATTTT.

This sequence joins TRBV2 and TRBJ1-1; the match to TRBD1 covers 8 bases. Trimming cost V 8 bases and J 7 bases; bases outside gene matches: 6. Germline CDR1 SNHLY, CDR2 FYNNEI. The CDR3 is 12 amino acids. CDR3 nucleotides: TGTGCCAGCCTCGACAGGGGAAATGAAGCTTTCTTT. Amino acids: CASLDRGNEAFF.

The gene calls are TRBV13 and TRBJ1-3; 7 nucleotides line up with TRBD1. The trim removed 1 base at V and 2 bases at J, leaving 2 bases unmatched. The CDR3 is made up of 15 amino acids. Germline CDR1 and CDR2: PRHDT and FYEKMQ (reference sequence). CDR3 sequence: CASSLATGAGNTIYF. The DNA for the CDR3 is TGTGCCAGCAGCTTAGCCACAGGGGCTGGAAACACCATATATTTT.